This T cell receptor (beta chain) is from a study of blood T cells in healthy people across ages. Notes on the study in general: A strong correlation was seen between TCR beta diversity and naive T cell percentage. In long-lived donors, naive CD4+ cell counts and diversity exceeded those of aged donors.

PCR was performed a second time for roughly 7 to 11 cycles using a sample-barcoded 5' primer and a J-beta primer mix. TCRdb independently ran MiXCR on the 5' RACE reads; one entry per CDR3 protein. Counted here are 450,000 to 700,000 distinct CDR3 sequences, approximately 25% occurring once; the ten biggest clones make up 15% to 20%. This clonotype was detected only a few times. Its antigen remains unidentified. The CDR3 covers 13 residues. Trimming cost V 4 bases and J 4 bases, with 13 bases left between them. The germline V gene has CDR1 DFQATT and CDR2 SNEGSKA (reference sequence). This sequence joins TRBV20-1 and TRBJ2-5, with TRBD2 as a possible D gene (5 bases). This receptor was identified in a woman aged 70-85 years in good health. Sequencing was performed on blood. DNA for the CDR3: TGCAGTGCTATGAGCGACTACTTAGAGACCCAGTACTTC. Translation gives CSAMSDYLETQYF.